The 28 T cell receptor beta chains in this list originate from one sample, sequenced in a study of blood T cell repertoires in COVID-19. Using immunoSEQ multiplex PCR, the repertoire was profiled, and TCRdb retains in-frame clones only, with some absent. The data show 200,000 to 250,000 clones, with about 82% seen just once and approximately 2.1% held by the top ten. Sequencing was performed on PBMCs or T cells enriched from blood (not recorded which). The receptors derive from a woman in her forties or fifties who had recovered from COVID-19.

This chain uses TRBV18 with TRBJ1-2; D remains unclear. The germline V gene has CDR1 KGHSH and CDR2 LQKENI. The length of the CDR3 is 12 residues. Trimming cost V 11 bases and J 4 bases, with 14 bases left between them. In DNA, the CDR3 is TGTGCCGGGAAGGAGGGAGGCTATGGCTACACCTTC. Protein product: CAGKEGGYGYTF. The full variable domain, in which reference TRBV18 and TRBJ1-2 provide the parts outside the CDR3, is NAGVMQNPRHLVRRRGQEARLRCSPMKGHSHVYWYRQLPEEGLKFMVYLQKENIIDESGMPKERFSAEFPKEGPSILRIQQVVRGDSAAYFCAGKEGGYGYTFGSGTRLTVV.

The J gene is TRBJ1-1, the V gene TRBV7-2; D call uncertain. Deletions cut 5 bases from V and 1 base from J, with 8 bases between. Germline V CDR1 and CDR2: SGHTA, FQGNSA. There are 13 residues in the CDR3. CDR3: CASSRGGNTEAFF. DNA for the CDR3: TGTGCCAGCAGCCGCGGCGGGAACACTGAAGCTTTCTTT.

V and J are TRBV19 and TRBJ2-7; TRBD1 might be the D (6 bases). The germline gives CDR1 LNHDA, CDR2 SQIVND (reference sequence). The CDR3 spans 13 residues. V dropped 6 bases and J dropped 6 bases, with 15 bases sitting between them. CDR3 protein: CASRALGAGEQYF. The CDR3 nucleotides read TGTGCCAGTAGGGCCTTGGGGGCTGGCGAGCAGTACTTC.

This chain uses TRBV2 with TRBJ1-6, with 8 bases fitting TRBD1. V shed 9 bases, J shed 8 bases, and the junction held 9 bases outside the gene matches. The CDR3 is made up of 14 amino acids. The germline CDR1 and CDR2 sequences are SNHLY and FYNNEI. The CDR3 region is CASRWQGAYSPLHF. The CDR3 DNA sequence: TGTGCCAGTAGGTGGCAGGGGGCTTATTCACCCCTCCACTTT.

The J gene is TRBJ1-1, the V gene TRBV2; 7 bases match TRBD1. Trimming removed 6 bases from V and 0 bases from J; junction bases left unmatched: 13. CDR1 is SNHLY and CDR2 is FYNNEI in the germline V gene. This CDR3 is built from 17 residues. Here the CDR3 DNA reads TGTGCCAGCAGCTTTTTACGGGACAGAGCTATGAACACTGAAGCTTTCTTT. It specifies CASSFLRDRAMNTEAFF.

The chain employs TRBV1 and TRBJ2-7; the table's D call of TRBD2 was not tested on the DNA. TRBV1 is a known pseudogene. The CDR3 is 15 amino acids. CDR3 sequence reads: CTSRGAGGHSYEQYF. The CDR3 nucleotides read TGCACCAGCAGGGGAGCGGGGGGCCACTCCTACGAGCAGTACTTC.

The chain links TRBV5-4 to TRBJ1-6, with 9 bases fitting TRBD1. This CDR3 comprises 15 residues. The germline CDR1 and CDR2 sequences are SGHNT and YYREEE (reference sequence). V dropped 4 bases and J dropped 7; count of bases not matched to a gene: 6. CDR3 loop: CASSTGTGQNSPLHF. As DNA, the CDR3 is TGTGCCAGCAGCACCGGGACAGGGCAAAATTCACCCCTCCACTTT.

The chain uses TRBV6-5 and TRBJ2-1, with D possibly matching TRBD2 (6 bases). V dropped 5 bases and J dropped 9 bases, with 17 bases sitting between them. The CDR3 contains 14 residues. The V gene's germline CDR1 is MNHEY and CDR2 SVGAGI. As DNA, the CDR3 is TGTGCCAGCAGTCCCGGGACTCCTCGCAGTGAGCAGTTCTTC. This encodes CASSPGTPRSEQFF.

J is TRBJ1-1 and V is TRBV7-6; the match to TRBD1 covers 8 bases. The CDR3 sequence is 14 residues long. The V and J ends lost 5 bases and 0 bases, in that order; junction bases with no gene match: 2. Germline-derived CDR1 and CDR2 are SGHVS and FNYEAQ. CDR3 sequence (DNA): TGTGCCAGCAGCATGACAGGGGTGAACACTGAAGCTTTCTTT. This encodes CASSMTGVNTEAFF.

V usage is TRBV27 and J usage is TRBJ2-3; 15 bases match TRBD2. The CDR3 spans 18 residues. Germline CDR1 is MNHEY and CDR2 is SMNVEV (reference sequence). The trim removed 1 base at V and 3 bases at J, leaving 5 bases unmatched. CDR3 residues: CASSLLGLAGGKTDTQYF. In DNA, the CDR3 is TGTGCCAGCAGTTTATTGGGACTAGCGGGGGGTAAGACAGATACGCAGTATTTT.

The chain has TRBV14 and TRBJ1-5; D remains ambiguous. This CDR3 comprises 13 residues. Germline V gene lookup returns CDR1 SGHDN and CDR2 FVKESK. Trimming stripped 0 bases from V and 5 bases from J, with 5 bases between. The CDR3 nucleotides read TGTGCCAGCAGCCAAGACAGTTATCAGCCCCAGCATTTT. Protein product: CASSQDSYQPQHF.

This rearrangement joins TRBV6-2 or TRBV6-3 to TRBJ2-5, with 7 bases lining up with TRBD1. CDR3 size: 17 residues. V was clipped by 5 bases and J by 5 bases; unmatched bases: 17. From germline, CDR1 is MNHEY and CDR2 SVGEGT. The CDR3 sequence is CASSHPKNRGFGETQYF. The CDR3, as DNA: TGTGCCAGCAGTCACCCGAAAAACAGGGGATTTGGGGAGACCCAGTACTTC.

This chain joins TRBV4-3 and TRBJ2-1; 11 bases are shared with TRBD1. This CDR3 spans 15 amino acids. V gave up 0 bases and J gave up 9 bases; unmatched junction bases: 4. Germline V gene lookup returns CDR1 LGHNA and CDR2 YSLEER. CDR3: CASSQERTGGSEQFF. In nucleotides, the CDR3 is TGCGCCAGCAGCCAAGAAAGGACAGGGGGCAGTGAGCAGTTCTTC.

The J gene is TRBJ2-1, the V gene TRBV5-1; 13 bases are a match to TRBD2. V lost 4 bases to trimming and J lost 6 bases; unmatched junction nucleotides: 4. CDR1 is SGHRS and CDR2 is YFSETQ in the germline V gene. CDR3 size: 15 residues. The CDR3 here is CASSIRLAGGNEQFF. The CDR3 DNA reads as TGCGCCAGCAGCATACGACTAGCGGGAGGCAATGAGCAGTTCTTC.

The rearrangement uses TRBV4-1 and TRBJ1-1; D is unresolved. CDR3 length: 15 amino acids. V dropped 0 bases and J dropped 4 bases, with 12 bases sitting between them. Germline-derived CDR1 and CDR2 are MGHRA and YSYEKL. CDR3 sequence (DNA): TGCGCCAGCAGCCAAGAGCCCACATATGGCACTGAAGCTTTCTTT. Amino acid sequence: CASSQEPTYGTEAFF.

The rearrangement uses TRBV7-3 and TRBJ2-1, with 7 bases fitting TRBD2. This CDR3 is 15 amino acids long. The V gene end was trimmed by 2 bases and the J gene end by 7 bases; junction bases not matched to a gene: 8. Germline V gene lookup returns CDR1 SGHTA and CDR2 FQGTGA. DNA for the CDR3: TGTGCCAGCAGCTTAGGGCTAGCGGAGGGAAATGAGCAGTTCTTC. This translates into CASSLGLAEGNEQFF.

The chain links TRBV4-3 to TRBJ1-3; D ambiguous. Trimming shortened V by 0 bases and J by 0 bases, and 12 bases separated the two germline ends. The CDR3 length is 17 residues. Germline lookup yields CDR1 LGHNA and CDR2 YSLEER. DNA of the CDR3: TGCGCCAGCAGCCAAGATTCGGGTGAGGTCTCTGGAAACACCATATATTTT. This translates into CASSQDSGEVSGNTIYF.

The rearrangement joins TRBV5-1 to TRBJ2-2; tentative D call: TRBD2 (6 bases). The CDR3 extends over 14 amino acids. Trimming cost V 3 bases and J 5 bases, with 11 bases left between them. Germline V gene data show CDR1 as SGHRS and CDR2 as YFSETQ. The CDR3: CASSSGLGTGELFF. CDR3 nucleotides: TGCGCCAGCAGCTCGGGACTCGGAACCGGGGAGCTGTTTTTT.

The chain has TRBV6-5 and TRBJ2-5, with D perhaps TRBD2 (7 bases). The V gene's germline CDR1 is MNHEY and CDR2 SVGAGI. V shed 8 bases and J shed 7 bases, with 14 bases lying between them. CDR3 length: 12 residues. CDR3 sequence: CASGLRGGTQYF. The CDR3 DNA reads as TGTGCCAGCGGACTTAGGGGGGGGACCCAGTACTTC.

For the CDR3, the DNA is TGTGCCAGCAGCTCCAGACAGGGCGGTCAGCCCCAGCATTTT. Amino acid sequence: CASSSRQGGQPQHF. The chain employs TRBV7-2 and TRBJ1-5; the match to TRBD1 covers 7 bases. This CDR3 spans 14 amino acids. In germline, CDR1 is SGHTA, CDR2 FQGNSA. After removal of 4 bases from V and 6 bases from J, the junction contained 6 bases not matched to a gene.

V usage is TRBV11-3 and J usage is TRBJ2-7; D might be TRBD1 (5 bases). Trimming cost V 6 bases and J 0 bases, with 12 bases left between them. Germline V gene data show CDR1 as SGHNT and CDR2 as YENEEA. The CDR3 has 14 amino acids. CDR3 sequence reads: CASSHRLSSYEQYF. The CDR3 DNA reads TGTGCCAGCAGTCACAGGCTAAGCTCCTACGAGCAGTACTTC. The full variable domain, rest sourced from reference TRBV11-3 and TRBJ2-7, is EAGVVQSPRYKIIEKKQPVAFWCNPISGHNTLYWYLQNLGQGPELLIRYENEEAVDDSQLPKDRFSAERLKGVDSTLKIQPAELGDSAVYLCASSHRLSSYEQYFGPGTRLTVT.

The genes are TRBV3-1 (or the pseudogene TRBV3-2) and TRBJ2-1; weak D call: TRBD2 (5 bases). Per germline, CDR1 LGHDT and CDR2 YNNKEL (reference sequence). The V end lost 0 bases, the J end lost 10 bases, and 16 bases lay between the germline ends. CDR3 length: 15 residues. The DNA for the CDR3 is TGTGCCAGCAGCCAAGATCTGAACGAGGGCAGGGAGCAGTTCTTC. This gives the protein CASSQDLNEGREQFF.

The chain carries TRBV14 and TRBJ2-2; 8 bases agree with TRBD2. V lost 4 bases and J lost 5; bases outside the gene matches: 21. CDR1 and CDR2 (germline): SGHDN, FVKESK. CDR3 length: 20 residues. The chain's CDR3 is CASSRDKPSFSGTRTGELFF. As DNA, the CDR3 is TGTGCCAGCAGCCGGGACAAGCCTTCTTTTAGCGGGACAAGGACCGGGGAGCTGTTTTTT.

CDR3 nucleotide sequence: TGTGCCAGCATGACAGGGGGCGGTTATAATTCACCCCTCCACTTT. Translation gives CASMTGGGYNSPLHF. The V gene is TRBV28, the J gene TRBJ1-6; 10 bases are shared with TRBD1. V was pared by 7 bases and J by 4 bases, with 4 bases of the junction left unmatched. The length of the CDR3 is 15 residues. Germline loops: CDR1 MDHEN, CDR2 SYDVKM.

V is TRBV11-3 and J is TRBJ1-2, with TRBD1 identical over 10 bases. The CDR3 runs 13 residues. Germline lookup yields CDR1 SGHNT and CDR2 YENEEA. J gave up 8 bases and V 5 bases, and 5 bases lay outside the gene matches. The DNA for the CDR3 is TGTGCCAGCAGCCGGGACAGGGGCGGCGGCTACACCTTC. Translating it yields CASSRDRGGGYTF.

The chain is built from TRBV4-3 and TRBJ2-7, with TRBD2 matching 7 bases. V gave up 0 bases and J gave up 3 bases; unmatched junction bases: 8. Germline V gives CDR1 LGHNA, CDR2 YSLEER. The CDR3 is 16 residues long. CDR3 amino acids: CASSQEFFGGVYEQYF. The CDR3 DNA reads TGCGCCAGCAGCCAAGAATTTTTTGGGGGGGTCTACGAGCAGTACTTC.

V usage is TRBV9 and J usage is TRBJ2-1, with 9 positions matching TRBD1. V trimming: 0 bases; J trimming: 7 bases; junction bases outside the gene matches: 5. CDR1 SGDLS and CDR2 YYNGEE come from the germline V gene. The CDR3 consists of 15 residues. The CDR3, as DNA: TGTGCCAGCAGCGTAGTTGGGACAGGGACGAATGAGCAGTTCTTC. It specifies CASSVVGTGTNEQFF.

The chain carries TRBV24-1 and TRBJ2-1, with D maybe TRBD2 (5 bases). V was pared by 4 bases and J by 0 bases, with 12 bases between. This CDR3 spans 16 amino acids. Germline V CDR1 and CDR2: KGHDR, SFDVKD. This CDR3 reads CATSESGLSSYNEQFF. Here the CDR3 DNA reads TGTGCCACCAGTGAGTCGGGGTTGAGCTCCTACAATGAGCAGTTCTTC.